Below, 5 T cell receptor beta chains from the same sample are listed, as sequenced in a study of T cells in Graves' hyperthyroidism and ophthalmopathy. From RNA transcripts, TCR beta CDR3 regions were amplified. Primed by the HTBI set, a first-round RT-PCR was run on the TCR CDR3. TCRdb fed the multiplex PCR reads into MiXCR, producing one record per CDR3 protein. This table holds about 740,000 distinct CDR3 sequences, around 15% found once. What was sequenced was blood. The receptors were sampled from a woman under 30 with Graves' hyperthyroidism.

This clonotype was counted at least ten times. The chain uses TRBV30 and TRBJ2-7; D is unclear. Germline CDR1 reads GTSNPN; CDR2 reads SVGIG (reference sequence). This CDR3 contains 15 residues. Trimming shortened V by 0 bases and J by 5 bases, and 17 bases separated the two germline ends. DNA of the CDR3: TGTGCCTGGAGTGTACTATGGTCTCAGACCCACGAGCAGTACTTC. This sequence encodes CAWSVLWSQTHEQYF.

This clonotype was observed many times. V and J are TRBV7-8 and TRBJ2-5; D gene uncertain. The germline V gene has CDR1 SGHVS and CDR2 FQNEAQ. The V end lost 1 base, the J end lost 5 bases, and 11 bases lay between the germline ends. The CDR3 runs 14 residues. The CDR3 protein is CASSLDRLEETQYF. CDR3 nucleotides: TGTGCCAGCAGCTTAGATCGCCTAGAGGAGACCCAGTACTTC.

This clonotype occurred many times. The gene calls are TRBV27 and TRBJ2-7, with 7 bases identical to TRBD1. V lost 0 bases, J lost 6 bases, and 8 bases stayed unmatched. The CDR3 is made up of 15 amino acids. Per the germline V gene, CDR1 is MNHEY and CDR2 is SMNVEV (reference sequence). CDR3 coding DNA: TGTGCCAGCAGTTTATCGCAATATTCAGGGGGCGAGCAGTACTTC. Residues: CASSLSQYSGGEQYF.

In its sample, this clonotype was seen a few times. The J gene is TRBJ2-5, the V gene TRBV29-1; 7 nucleotides line up with TRBD1. CDR1 and CDR2 (germline): SQVTM, ANQGSEA. V was clipped by 0 bases and J by 3 bases; unmatched bases: 10. CDR3 size: 16 residues. This CDR3 is CSVEDEKTGPKETQYF. The CDR3 DNA follows: TGCAGCGTTGAAGATGAAAAGACAGGGCCAAAAGAGACCCAGTACTTC. Full variable domain (missing parts from reference TRBV29-1 and TRBJ2-5): SAVISQKPSRDICQRGTSLTIQCQVDSQVTMMFWYRQQPGQSLTLIATANQGSEATYESGFVIDKFPISRPNLTFSTLTVSNMSPEDSSIYLCSVEDEKTGPKETQYFGPGTRLLVL.

This clonotype was counted a few times. This may come from a read error, since a much larger clone is one base off. The V gene is TRBV11-3, the J gene TRBJ2-7; 7 nucleotides agree with TRBD1. Losses at the gene ends were 3 bases for V and 6 bases for J; bases not matched to a gene: 2. The CDR3 has 12 amino acids. The germline CDR1 and CDR2 sequences are SGHNT and YENEEA. The CDR3, as DNA: TGTGCCAGCAGCTTCTGGGACAGCGAGCAGTACTTC. It specifies CASSFWDSEQYF.